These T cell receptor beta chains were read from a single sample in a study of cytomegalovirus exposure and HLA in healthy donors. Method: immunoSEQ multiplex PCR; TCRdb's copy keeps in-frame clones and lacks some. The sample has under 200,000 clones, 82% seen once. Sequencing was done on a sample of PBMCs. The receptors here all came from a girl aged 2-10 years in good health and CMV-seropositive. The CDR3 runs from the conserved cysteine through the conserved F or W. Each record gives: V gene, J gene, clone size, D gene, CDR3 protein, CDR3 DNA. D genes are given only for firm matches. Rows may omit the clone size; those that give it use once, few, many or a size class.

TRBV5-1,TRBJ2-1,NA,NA,CASSFTTIGNEQFF,TGCGCCAGCAGCTTTACGACTATAGGAAATGAGCAGTTCTTC
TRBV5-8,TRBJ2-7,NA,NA,CASSLGGGTFSYEQYF,TGTGCCAGCAGCTTGGGGGGAGGGACATTCTCCTACGAGCAGTACTTC
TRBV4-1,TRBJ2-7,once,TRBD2,CASSQGLAGGPSYEQYF,TGCGCCAGCAGCCAAGGACTAGCGGGAGGACCCTCCTACGAGCAGTACTTC
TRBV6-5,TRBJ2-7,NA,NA,CASRTAAYEQYF,TGTGCCAGCAGGACAGCAGCCTACGAGCAGTACTTC
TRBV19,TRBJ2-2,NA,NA,CASSIQGNTGELFF,TGTGCCAGTAGTATACAGGGGAACACCGGGGAGCTGTTTTTT
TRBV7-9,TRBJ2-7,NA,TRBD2,CASSLARGSYEQYF,TGTGCCAGCAGCTTAGCGCGCGGGAGCTACGAGCAGTACTTC
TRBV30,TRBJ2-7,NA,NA,CAWIGDTSSEQYF,TGTGCCTGGATCGGGGACACTTCCTCCGAGCAGTACTTC
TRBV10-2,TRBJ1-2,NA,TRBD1,CASSFLSGTGVNYGYTF,TGCGCCAGCAGTTTCTTATCCGGGACAGGGGTTAACTATGGCTACACCTTC
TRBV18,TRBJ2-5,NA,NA,CASSSGTLKETQYF,TGTGCCAGCTCATCCGGGACACTCAAAGAGACCCAGTACTTC
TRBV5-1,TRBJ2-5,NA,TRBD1,CASSKTGPQETQYF,TGCGCCAGCAGTAAGACAGGGCCGCAAGAGACCCAGTACTTC
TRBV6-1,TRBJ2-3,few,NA,CASNAGWIDTQYF,TGTGCCAGCAACGCGGGGTGGATAGATACGCAGTATTTT
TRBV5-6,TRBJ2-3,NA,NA,CASSLRLRELRGDTQYF,TGTGCCAGCAGCTTGAGGCTCAGGGAATTAAGGGGGGATACGCAGTATTTT
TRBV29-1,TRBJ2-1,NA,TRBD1,CSVRRLGQIGDEQFF,TGCAGCGTGCGAAGGCTGGGACAGATTGGGGATGAGCAGTTCTTC
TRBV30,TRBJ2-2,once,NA,CAWSGGPPGELFF,TGTGCCTGGAGTGGGGGCCCTCCTGGGGAGCTGTTTTTT
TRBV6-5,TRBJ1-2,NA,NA,CASRTRGGVGGYTF,TGTGCCAGCCGCACTCGAGGGGGAGTTGGCGGCTACACCTTC
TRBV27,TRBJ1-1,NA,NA,CASRGGVISRTEAFF,TGTGCCAGCAGGGGCGGGGTTATAAGTCGGACTGAAGCTTTCTTT
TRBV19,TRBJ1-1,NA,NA,CASSIGGRSEAFF,TGTGCCAGTAGTATTGGAGGGAGGTCTGAAGCTTTCTTT
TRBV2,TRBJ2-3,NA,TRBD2,CASSEQAGASDTQYF,TGTGCCAGCAGTGAACAGGCGGGAGCATCCGATACGCAGTATTTT
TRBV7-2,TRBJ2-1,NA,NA,CASSLNQGSNEQFF,TGTGCCAGCAGCTTAAATCAGGGATCCAATGAGCAGTTCTTC
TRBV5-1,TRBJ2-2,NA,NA,CASSSAVGAGRTGELFF,TGCGCCAGCAGCTCCGCGGTGGGGGCAGGGAGAACCGGGGAGCTGTTTTTT
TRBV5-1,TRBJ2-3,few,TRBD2,CASSSRTSRISTDTQYF,TGCGCCAGCAGCTCCCGGACTAGCCGAATTAGCACAGATACGCAGTATTTT
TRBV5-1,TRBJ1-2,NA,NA,CASSSAPTGFTNYGYTF,TGCGCCAGCAGCTCTGCTCCGACAGGCTTTACTAACTATGGCTACACCTTC
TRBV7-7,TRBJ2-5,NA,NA,CASSLGGGETQYF,TGTGCTAGCAGCTTAGGAGGGGGAGAGACCCAGTACTTC
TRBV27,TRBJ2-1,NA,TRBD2,CASSPLTSGRAYNEQFF,TGTGCCAGCAGTCCTTTAACTAGCGGGAGGGCCTACAATGAGCAGTTCTTC
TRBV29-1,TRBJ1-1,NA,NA,CSVDLGAVGTEAFF,TGCAGCGTGGACCTAGGGGCAGTTGGGACTGAAGCTTTCTTT
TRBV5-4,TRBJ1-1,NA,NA,CASRGAGQGIEAFF,TGTGCCAGCCGTGGGGCCGGCCAGGGGATTGAAGCTTTCTTT
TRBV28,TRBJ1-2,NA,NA,CASSSGARGYTF,TGTGCCAGCAGTTCAGGGGCAAGGGGCTACACCTTC
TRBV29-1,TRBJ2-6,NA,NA,CSVGQTGANVLTF,TGCAGCGTTGGGCAGACTGGGGCCAACGTCCTGACTTTC
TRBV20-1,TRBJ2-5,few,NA,CSASQETQYF,TGCAGTGCCTCCCAAGAGACCCAGTACTTC
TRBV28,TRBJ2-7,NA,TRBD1,CASSLGDRDFDEQYF,TGTGCCAGCAGTTTAGGGGACAGGGATTTCGACGAGCAGTACTTC
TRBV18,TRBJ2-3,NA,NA,CASSPEGRTDTQYF,TGTGCCAGCTCACCGGAGGGACGAACAGATACGCAGTATTTT
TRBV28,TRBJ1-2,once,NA,CASSLRGRGYTF,TGTGCCAGCAGTTTGAGGGGGAGAGGCTACACCTTC
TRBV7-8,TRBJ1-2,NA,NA,CASSFGGADGYTF,TGTGCCAGCAGCTTTGGAGGCGCGGACGGCTACACCTTC
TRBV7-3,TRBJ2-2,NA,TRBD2,CASSLNPLAGVLGTGELFF,TGTGCCAGCAGCTTAAACCCGCTAGCGGGAGTCTTAGGCACCGGGGAGCTGTTTTTT
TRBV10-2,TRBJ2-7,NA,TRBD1,CASSESSVGQGSEQYF,TGCGCCAGCAGTGAGTCGTCCGTGGGACAGGGAAGCGAGCAGTACTTC
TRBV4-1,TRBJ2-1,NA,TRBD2,CASSQAGLTYNEQFF,TGCGCCAGCAGCCAAGCGGGACTAACATACAATGAGCAGTTCTTC